These 29 T cell receptor beta chains were sequenced from one sample in a study of cytomegalovirus exposure and HLA in healthy donors. With 60 Vbeta and 13 Jbeta primers, the PCR was carried out. Generated by immunoSEQ multiplex PCR, the TCRdb table keeps only in-frame clones and is missing some. The sample records around 150,000 clones, 75% to 85% being singletons. Sequenced: PBMCs. The receptors stem from a human donor in good health.

This chain links TRBV29-1 with TRBJ1-1; D possibly corresponds to TRBD1 (6 bases). Trimming cost V 5 bases and J 11 bases, with 15 bases left between them. Germline CDR1 SQVTM, CDR2 ANQGSEA. This CDR3 has 11 amino acids. CDR3 amino acids: CSVQGTWTAFF. CDR3 nucleotides: TGCAGCGTTCAGGGGACCTGGACGGCTTTCTTT.

The rearrangement links TRBV4-1 to TRBJ1-2; D is unresolved. Germline V gene data show CDR1 as MGHRA and CDR2 as YSYEKL. This CDR3 has 12 residues. Between the trimmed V and J ends, which lost 0 bases and 8 bases, there was a span of 7 bases. The CDR3 spells CASSQDSYGYTF. The CDR3 nucleotides read TGCGCCAGCAGCCAAGATAGTTACGGCTACACCTTC.

The chain joins TRBV7-3 to TRBJ2-5; TRBD2 agrees at 10 bases. The CDR3 runs to 14 residues. J gave up 5 bases and V 5 bases, and 5 bases lay outside the gene matches. Per germline, CDR1 SGHTA and CDR2 FQGTGA. CDR3 protein: CASSAGLASETQYF. DNA of the CDR3: TGTGCCAGCAGCGCGGGACTAGCGAGTGAGACCCAGTACTTC.

This sequence joins TRBV29-1 and TRBJ2-1; TRBD2 matches 7 bases. Germline CDR1 is SQVTM and CDR2 is ANQGSEA. Losses at the gene ends were 4 bases for V and 5 bases for J; bases not matched to a gene: 2. This CDR3 contains 12 residues. The CDR3 sequence is CSVGLANNEQFF. CDR3 nucleotide sequence: TGCAGCGTTGGACTAGCTAACAATGAGCAGTTCTTC.

This chain connects TRBV7-9 to TRBJ2-2, with 8 positions matching TRBD2. The germline gives CDR1 SEHNR, CDR2 FQNEAQ (reference sequence). The CDR3 is 15 amino acids. J gave up 5 bases and V 7 bases, and 9 bases lay outside the gene matches. The CDR3 region has the DNA TGTGCCAGCACGGGCTTAACTAGCGGTACCGGGGAGCTGTTTTTT. It encodes CASTGLTSGTGELFF.

This clone was seen a few times. This chain connects TRBV6-5 to TRBJ2-3; 8 bases fit TRBD2. The trim removed 7 bases at V and 3 bases at J, leaving 6 bases unmatched. The CDR3 consists of 14 residues. The V gene's germline CDR1 is MNHEY and CDR2 SVGAGI. The CDR3 DNA reads as TGTGCCAGCAAAGCGGGAGATGTGACAGATACGCAGTATTTT. Encoded protein: CASKAGDVTDTQYF.

This chain uses TRBV5-8 with TRBJ2-7; 11 bases match TRBD2. V trimming: 1 base; J trimming: 4 bases; junction bases outside the gene matches: 4. The CDR3 totals 15 residues. The V gene's germline CDR1 is SGHTS and CDR2 YDEGEE. CDR3 DNA: TGTGCCAGCAGCTTGACTAGCGGGAGTATGTACGAGCAGTACTTC. Its protein is CASSLTSGSMYEQYF. Variable domain in full (rest from reference TRBV5-8 and TRBJ2-7): EAGVTQSPTHLIKTRGQQATLRCSPISGHTSVYWYQQALGLGLQFLLWYDEGEERNRGNFPPRFSGRQFPNYSSELNVNALELEDSALYLCASSLTSGSMYEQYFGPGTRLTVT.

The chain uses TRBV11-2 and TRBJ2-2, with D maybe TRBD2 (5 bases). V dropped 0 bases and J dropped 6 bases, with 14 bases sitting between them. CDR1 is SGHAT, CDR2 FQNNGV, per germline. CDR3 size: 16 residues. CDR3 protein: CASSLDPEGTAGELFF. The DNA of the CDR3 is TGTGCCAGCAGCTTAGATCCTGAGGGCACGGCCGGGGAGCTGTTTTTT.

The chain has TRBV6-5 and TRBJ1-2; 9 nucleotides align to TRBD1. The ends lost 2 bases at V and 7 bases at J; junction bases unmatched: 2. Germline V gene data show CDR1 as MNHEY and CDR2 as SVGAGI. The CDR3 sequence is 13 residues long. CDR3 bases: TGTGCCAGCAGTTACACAGGGGGCGGTGGCTACACCTTC. Protein product: CASSYTGGGGYTF.

The rearrangement joins TRBV4-1 to TRBJ1-1, with D hard to call. V lost 0 bases, J lost 5 bases, and 28 bases lay in between. The V gene's germline CDR1 is MGHRA and CDR2 YSYEKL. The CDR3 contains 20 residues. CDR3 protein: CASSQDLGSGSLRRGTEAFF. The CDR3 nucleotides are TGCGCCAGCAGCCAAGATCTCGGATCGGGTTCTCTACGCCGAGGGACTGAAGCTTTCTTT.

A few counts support this clone. The V call is TRBV5-4, the J call TRBJ2-1; unclear D gene. This CDR3 comprises 13 residues. Germline assignment: CDR1 SGHNT and CDR2 YYREEE (reference sequence). V gave up 0 bases and J gave up 3 bases, with 4 bases separating them. The CDR3, as DNA: TGTGCCAGCAGCTTGGACAGCTACAATGAGCAGTTCTTC. Translating it yields CASSLDSYNEQFF.

The V and J genes are TRBV6-6 and TRBJ1-2, with D possibly being TRBD1 (6 bases). The CDR3 sequence is 16 residues long. Germline lookup yields CDR1 MNHNY and CDR2 SVGAGI (reference sequence). V was trimmed by 5 bases and J by 2 bases, leaving 18 bases between them. This CDR3 is CASSGKAAGANYGYTF. DNA of the CDR3: TGTGCCAGCAGTGGGAAGGCAGCAGGGGCGAACTATGGCTACACCTTC.

This clone occurred once. The chain has TRBV6-1 and TRBJ2-5; the match to TRBD2 covers 10 bases. V was pared by 0 bases and J by 5 bases, with 3 bases of the junction left unmatched. Germline lookup yields CDR1 MNHNS and CDR2 SASEGT. The CDR3 is made up of 15 amino acids. The CDR3 spells CASSEAPGLAETQYF. As DNA, the CDR3 is TGTGCCAGCAGTGAAGCCCCGGGACTAGCGGAGACCCAGTACTTC.

The chain couples TRBV10-3 to TRBJ1-1; possibly TRBD1 for D (6 bases). The V end was cut by 3 bases, the J end by 2 bases, with 7 bases between. Germline loops: CDR1 ENHRY, CDR2 SYGVKD. CDR3 size: 13 residues. The CDR3 DNA sequence: TGTGCCATCAGTGAACAGGGAAACACTGAAGCTTTCTTT. This codes for CAISEQGNTEAFF.

The V gene is TRBV27, the J gene TRBJ2-2; 10 bases are a match to TRBD2. The CDR3 has 17 amino acids. Germline CDR1 and CDR2: MNHEY and SMNVEV (reference sequence). Trimming took 5 bases from V and 4 from J; bases not matched to a gene: 10. The CDR3 coding sequence is TGTGCCAGCAGTCCGCCAAGCGGGAGGGTGGGCACCGGGGAGCTGTTTTTT. It encodes CASSPPSGRVGTGELFF.

This clone was picked up a small number of times. The chain combines TRBV27 with TRBJ1-1, with 10 bases fitting TRBD1. The CDR3 loop spans 17 amino acids. Per the germline V gene, CDR1 is MNHEY and CDR2 is SMNVEV (reference sequence). V lost 4 bases to trimming and J lost 7 bases; unmatched junction nucleotides: 15. The CDR3 is CASSSTQSGTGASEAFF. CDR3 nucleotide sequence: TGTGCCAGCAGTTCAACACAATCAGGGACAGGGGCAAGTGAAGCTTTCTTT.

This clone was detected once. The chain combines TRBV29-1 with TRBJ1-2; D ambiguous. This CDR3 has 13 amino acids. Per germline, CDR1 SQVTM and CDR2 ANQGSEA. Trimming removed 1 base from V and 3 bases from J, with 9 bases in between. The CDR3 DNA sequence: TGCAGCGTTGAAGGAGGGTACCACTATGGCTACACCTTC. Translating gives CSVEGGYHYGYTF.

V and J are TRBV6-5 and TRBJ2-7; 7 bases align to TRBD2. This CDR3 comprises 14 residues. Germline V gives CDR1 MNHEY, CDR2 SVGAGI. V was pared by 6 bases and J by 5 bases, with 10 bases of the junction left unmatched. The CDR3 reads CASREGGRTNEQYF. The CDR3 nucleotides are TGTGCCAGCAGAGAGGGCGGGAGAACCAACGAGCAGTACTTC.

The table lists this clone with a few counts. The chain employs TRBV30 and TRBJ1-5; 8 bases fit TRBD1. This CDR3 is 13 amino acids long. The germline V gene encodes CDR1 GTSNPN and CDR2 SVGIG (reference sequence). V was pared by 6 bases and J by 6 bases, with 7 bases of the junction left unmatched. The CDR3 reads CACQGTGGQPQHF. CDR3 nucleotide sequence: TGTGCCTGCCAGGGGACAGGAGGTCAGCCCCAGCATTTT. The variable domain in full, with the rest retrieved from reference TRBV30 and TRBJ1-5, is SQTIHQWPATLVQPVGSPLSLECTVEGTSNPNLYWYRQAAGRGLQLLFYSVGIGQISSEVPQNLSASRPQDRQFILSSKKLLLSDSGFYLCACQGTGGQPQHFGDGTRLSIL.

In its sample, this clone was seen once. The chain carries TRBV14 and TRBJ2-7; 11 positions match TRBD2. The junction had 8 bases not matched to a gene; V was cut back by 0 bases and J by 4 bases. From germline, CDR1 is SGHDN and CDR2 FVKESK. This CDR3 comprises 17 residues. CDR3 nucleotide sequence: TGTGCCAGCAGCCAAGATCGGGGGACTAGCGGAACTTACGAGCAGTACTTC. It specifies CASSQDRGTSGTYEQYF.

This chain connects TRBV4-3 to TRBJ2-1; D is perhaps TRBD2 (6 bases). There are 16 residues in the CDR3. CDR1 and CDR2 from the germline V gene are LGHNA and YSLEER. Trimming stripped 0 bases from V and 10 bases from J, with 19 bases between. The CDR3 reads CASSQDMGTGRGEQFF. In DNA, the CDR3 is TGCGCCAGCAGCCAAGATATGGGGACTGGGCGAGGAGAGCAGTTCTTC.

V is TRBV7-2 and J is TRBJ2-7; D is perhaps TRBD1 (6 bases). This CDR3 is built from 16 residues. Per germline, CDR1 SGHTA and CDR2 FQGNSA. The germline V and J ends were trimmed by 5 bases and 3 bases, with 20 bases remaining between them. The CDR3 sequence is CASSPAGTFTLYEQYF. The CDR3 bases are TGTGCCAGCAGCCCCGCCGGGACATTTACCCTCTACGAGCAGTACTTC.

This rearrangement joins TRBV29-1 to TRBJ1-1; D perhaps matches TRBD1 (5 bases). Germline V CDR1 and CDR2: SQVTM, ANQGSEA. V shed 7 bases and J shed 4 bases, with 16 bases lying between them. There are 13 residues in the CDR3. The CDR3 is CSDETAQGTEAFF. CDR3 sequence (DNA): TGCAGCGACGAGACAGCCCAAGGCACTGAAGCTTTCTTT. The variable domain in full, completed from reference TRBV29-1 and TRBJ1-1, reads SAVISQKPSRDICQRGTSLTIQCQVDSQVTMMFWYRQQPGQSLTLIATANQGSEATYESGFVIDKFPISRPNLTFSTLTVSNMSPEDSSIYLCSDETAQGTEAFFGQGTRLTVV.

Notes on this clone: The germline gene is not matched at one end of the junction; a read error may be the cause. This chain connects TRBV20-1 to TRBJ1-1; 7 nucleotides align to TRBD1. The CDR3 is 11 amino acids. Germline assignment: CDR1 DFQATT and CDR2 SNEGSKA (reference sequence). The CDR3 DNA reads as TGCAGTGCGCACGCGACGCCCGGGACAGCGTTT. Translation gives CSAHATPGTAF.

The chain joins TRBV15 to TRBJ2-1; 13 bases fit TRBD2. The CDR3 runs to 19 residues. J lost 1 base, V lost 0 bases, and 6 bases had no gene match. From germline, CDR1 is LNHNV and CDR2 YYDKDF (reference sequence). The CDR3 nucleotides are TGTGCCACCAGCAGAGATCGTTGGACTAGCGGGAGATCCTACAATGAGCAGTTCTTC. Translation gives CATSRDRWTSGRSYNEQFF.

The chain links TRBV12-5 to TRBJ1-3; the D gene is possibly TRBD1 (5 bases). Trimming took 0 bases from V and 0 from J, leaving 12 bases between them. The CDR3 is made up of 17 amino acids. CDR1 LGHNT and CDR2 FRNRAP come from the germline V gene. The CDR3 nucleotides are TGTGCTAGTGGTTTGGTACCGGGGGATGCCTCTGGAAACACCATATATTTT. Translating it yields CASGLVPGDASGNTIYF.

This chain links TRBV2 with TRBJ2-5; tentatively, D is TRBD2 (5 bases). Deletions cut 2 bases from V and 4 bases from J, with 11 bases between. The CDR3 is made up of 14 amino acids. The germline gives CDR1 SNHLY, CDR2 FYNNEI. CDR3 bases: TGTGCCAGCAGTGAACAACCGAGGGCAGAGACCCAGTACTTC. It yields the protein CASSEQPRAETQYF.

This clone has a handful of counts. This chain uses TRBV6-5 with TRBJ1-1, with D perhaps TRBD1 (5 bases). The CDR3 runs 15 residues. Trimming removed 5 bases at V and 2 bases at J, with 15 bases between. Germline V CDR1 and CDR2: MNHEY, SVGAGI. The CDR3 is CASSTPGNPNTEAFF. CDR3 DNA sequence: TGTGCCAGCAGTACGCCAGGGAACCCCAACACTGAAGCTTTCTTT.

V is TRBV7-2 and J is TRBJ2-5; 7 positions match TRBD1. Trimming removed 5 bases from V and 5 bases from J; junction bases left unmatched: 5. CDR1 is SGHTA, CDR2 FQGNSA, per germline. The length of the CDR3 is 13 residues. CDR3 protein: CASSPSRGETQYF. DNA for the CDR3: TGTGCCAGCAGCCCGTCCAGGGGGGAGACCCAGTACTTC.